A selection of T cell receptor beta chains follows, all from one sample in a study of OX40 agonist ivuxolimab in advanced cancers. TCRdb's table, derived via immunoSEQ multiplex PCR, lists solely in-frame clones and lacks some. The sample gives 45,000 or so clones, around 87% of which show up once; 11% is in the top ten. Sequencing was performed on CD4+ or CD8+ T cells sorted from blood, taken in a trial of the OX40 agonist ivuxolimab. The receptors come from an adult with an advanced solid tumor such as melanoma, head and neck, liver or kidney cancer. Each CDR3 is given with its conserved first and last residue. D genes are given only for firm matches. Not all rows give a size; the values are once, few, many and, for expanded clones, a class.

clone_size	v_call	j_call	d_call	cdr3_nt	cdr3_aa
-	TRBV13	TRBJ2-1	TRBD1	TGTGCCAGCAGCCCCAGGGGGACCTTTTCGTACAATGAGCAGTTCTTC	CASSPRGTFSYNEQFF
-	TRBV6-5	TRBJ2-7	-	TGTGCCAGCAGTTACCAAAGAGTTCAGTCCCACGAGCAGTACTTC	CASSYQRVQSHEQYF
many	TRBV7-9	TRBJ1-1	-	TGTGCCAGCAGCCCTCCCACTCGGACCGGGCGGGACACTGAAGCTTTCTTT	CASSPPTRTGRDTEAFF
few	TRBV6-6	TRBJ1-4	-	TGTGCCAGCAGTTACTCGAGAGCTGCAACTAATGAAAAACTGTTTTTT	CASSYSRAATNEKLFF
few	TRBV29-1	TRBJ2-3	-	TGCAGCGTTGATATTCCCAGGGGGGTCACAGATACGCAGTATTTT	CSVDIPRGVTDTQYF
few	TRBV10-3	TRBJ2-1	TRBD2	TGTGCCATCAGTGAGGAGGGTAGCGGGGAATACAATGAGCAGTTCTTC	CAISEEGSGEYNEQFF
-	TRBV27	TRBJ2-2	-	TGTGCCAGCGGCCTGGGACTTAAGACCGGGGAGCTGTTTTTT	CASGLGLKTGELFF
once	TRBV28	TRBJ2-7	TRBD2	TGTGCCAGCAGTCGGGAGGGGAGGTCCTACGAGCAGTACTTC	CASSREGRSYEQYF
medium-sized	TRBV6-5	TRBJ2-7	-	TGTGCCAGCAGTTATAATCCAGTCTACGAGCAGTACTTC	CASSYNPVYEQYF
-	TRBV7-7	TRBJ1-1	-	TGTGCCAGCACTCGAACTACGAGGTACACTGAAGCTTTCTTT	CASTRTTRYTEAFF
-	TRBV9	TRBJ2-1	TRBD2	TGTGCCAGCAGCGTAGCGACGGGAGGATCGGTCAATGAGCAGTTCTTC	CASSVATGGSVNEQFF
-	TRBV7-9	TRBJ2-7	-	TGTGCCAGCAGCCCCCCTGCGACAGTATACGAGCAGTACTTC	CASSPPATVYEQYF
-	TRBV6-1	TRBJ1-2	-	TGTGCCAGCAGTGAAGCCGGCAGAGGGTATGGCTACACCTTC	CASSEAGRGYGYTF
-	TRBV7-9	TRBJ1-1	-	TGTGCCAGCAGCTTAGGAACTGAAGCTTTCTTT	CASSLGTEAFF
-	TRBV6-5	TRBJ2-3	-	TGTGCCAGCAGTTACTCGATGTCGGATACGCAGTATTTT	CASSYSMSDTQYF
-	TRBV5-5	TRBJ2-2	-	TGTGCCAGCAGCTTGGGCGCAGTAGCGAACACCGGGGAGCTGTTTTTT	CASSLGAVANTGELFF
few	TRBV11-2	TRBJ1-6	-	TGTGCCAGCGCGTATGGTGGAGGGATATCACCCCTCCACTTT	CASAYGGGISPLHF
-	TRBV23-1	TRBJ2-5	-	TGCGCCAGCGGGCCTGACATCCAAGAGACCCAGTACTTC	CASGPDIQETQYF
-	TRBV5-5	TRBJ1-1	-	TGTGCCAGCAGCTCCTACTTCAGGGGAACTGAAGCTTTCTTT	CASSSYFRGTEAFF
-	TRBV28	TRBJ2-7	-	TGTGCCAGCAGTTTATGGTCCCAGGGCTACTACGAGCAGTACTTC	CASSLWSQGYYEQYF
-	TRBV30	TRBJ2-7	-	TGTGCCTGGAGTGTACTGCAGAGGACCCCCGAGCAGTACTTC	CAWSVLQRTPEQYF